In this sample, the clone carrying this TCR beta chain turned up a few times. Antigen: not known. This sample stems from a study of T cells in Graves' hyperthyroidism and ophthalmopathy. Study-wide results and limits: The model anticipated ophthalmopathy a median about six months pre-onset.

TCR beta CDR3 sequences were amplified from RNA transcripts. A set of HTBI primers served as the primers for a first-round RT-PCR of the TCR CDR3. TCRdb ran MiXCR on the multiplex PCR reads and lists one entry per CDR3 protein. The data show approximately 410,000 distinct CDR3 sequences, roughly 14% seen once. In germline, CDR1 is SNHLY, CDR2 FYNNEI. The J segment lost 4 bases and the V segment lost 8 bases, leaving 13 bases of the junction unmatched. The CDR3 is 15 residues long. With duration under 3 months, ophthalmopathy was active: Clinical Activity Score at least 3, NOSPECS at least 4. Uncontrolled infections, other autoimmune diseases, pregnancy or lactation led to exclusion of patients. PBMCs were obtained from 9 to 10 ml fresh peripheral blood.

Sequenced material: blood. The rearrangement joins TRBV2 to TRBJ1-1; 7 bases align to TRBD1. The origin of this receptor is a man between 18 and 35 years old with Graves' ophthalmopathy. CDR3 sequence (DNA): TGTGCCAGCGCTCATTCCCGGGACAGAAGCACTGAAGCTTTCTTT. This translates into CASAHSRDRSTEAFF.